This TCR beta chain was captured by sequencing in a study of T-cell memory formation after mild COVID-19. This clonotype was recorded many times. Germline assignment: CDR1 SGDLS and CDR2 YYNGEE. This CDR3 has 14 residues. The trim removed 0 bases at V and 7 bases at J, leaving 7 bases unmatched. TCRdb ran MiXCR on the 5' RACE reads and lists one entry per CDR3 protein. Among some 280,000 distinct CDR3 sequences listed, about 16% were seen once. V and J are TRBV9 and TRBJ2-7; 7 bases match TRBD1. The receptor was derived from a man between 18 and 35 years old who had mild COVID-19 (a few samples of this study predate the infection). Cell type and time point are not known. Material: PBMCs or a T cell subset sorted from them (not recorded which). The CDR3 sequence: CASSVGRGTVEQYV. DNA for the CDR3: TGTGCCAGCAGCGTAGGCAGGGGGACGGTAGAGCAGTACGTC.